This entry features one TCR beta chain sequence. Its antigen is not known. This specimen comes from a study of T cell repertoires in cytomegalovirus infection. The study, taken as a whole, reports: Clonotype analysis showed dominance of the ex vivo response by HLA-C-restricted CMV-specific TCR beta clonotypes.

Germline assignment: CDR1 DFQATT and CDR2 SNEGSKA (reference sequence). The ends lost 6 bases at V and 7 bases at J; junction bases unmatched: 9. There are 13 residues in the CDR3. A single record per CDR3 protein comes from TCRdb applying MiXCR to the reads. In the table there are about 450,000 distinct CDR3 sequences, approximately 31% of which are singletons. This chain connects TRBV20-1 to TRBJ1-2; TRBD1 agrees at 9 bases. Sample: PBMCs. This sequence originates from a human donor in good health (CMV status not recorded). Some clones in this sample may be carry-over from other donors' samples. CDR3 sequence (DNA): TGCAGTGCACCGGGACAGGGTTTGGGTGGCTACACCTTC. It encodes CSAPGQGLGGYTF.